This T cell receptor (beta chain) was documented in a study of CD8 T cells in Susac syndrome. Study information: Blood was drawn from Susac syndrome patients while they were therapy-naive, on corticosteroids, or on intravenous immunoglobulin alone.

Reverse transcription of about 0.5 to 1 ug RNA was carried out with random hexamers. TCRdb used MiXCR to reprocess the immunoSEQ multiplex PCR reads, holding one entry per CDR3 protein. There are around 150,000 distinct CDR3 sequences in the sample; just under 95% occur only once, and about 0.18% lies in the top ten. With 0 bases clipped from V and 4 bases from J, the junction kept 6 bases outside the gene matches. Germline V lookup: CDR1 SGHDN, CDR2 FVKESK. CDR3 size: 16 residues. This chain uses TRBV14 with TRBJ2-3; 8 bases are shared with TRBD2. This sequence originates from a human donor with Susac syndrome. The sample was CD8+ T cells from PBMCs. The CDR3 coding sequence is TGTGCCAGCAGCCAAGATCGGGAGGGCCTCGCAGATACGCAGTATTTT. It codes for CASSQDREGLADTQYF.